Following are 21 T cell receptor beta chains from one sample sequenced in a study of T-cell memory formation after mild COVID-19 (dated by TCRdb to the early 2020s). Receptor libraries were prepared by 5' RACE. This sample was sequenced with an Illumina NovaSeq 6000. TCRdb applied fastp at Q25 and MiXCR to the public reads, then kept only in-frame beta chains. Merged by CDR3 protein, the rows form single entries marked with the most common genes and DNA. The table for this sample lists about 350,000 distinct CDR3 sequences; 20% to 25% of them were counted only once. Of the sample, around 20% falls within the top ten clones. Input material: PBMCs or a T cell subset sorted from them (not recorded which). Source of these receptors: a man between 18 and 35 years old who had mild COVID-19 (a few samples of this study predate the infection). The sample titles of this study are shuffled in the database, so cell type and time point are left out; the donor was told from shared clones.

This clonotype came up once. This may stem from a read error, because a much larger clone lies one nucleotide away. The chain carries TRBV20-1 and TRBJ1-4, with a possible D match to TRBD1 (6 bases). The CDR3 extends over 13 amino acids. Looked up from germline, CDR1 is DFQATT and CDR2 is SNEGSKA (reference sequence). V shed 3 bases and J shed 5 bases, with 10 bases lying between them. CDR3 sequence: CSARRQVNEKLFF. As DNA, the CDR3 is TGCAGTGCTAGGCGACAGGTGAATGAAAAACTGTTTTTT.

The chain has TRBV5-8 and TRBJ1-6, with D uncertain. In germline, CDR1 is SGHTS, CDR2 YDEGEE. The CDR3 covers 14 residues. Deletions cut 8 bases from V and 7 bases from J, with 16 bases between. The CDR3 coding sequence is TGTGCCAGAAGCCACGTGTACGGGAATTCACCCCTCCACTTT. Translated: CARSHVYGNSPLHF.

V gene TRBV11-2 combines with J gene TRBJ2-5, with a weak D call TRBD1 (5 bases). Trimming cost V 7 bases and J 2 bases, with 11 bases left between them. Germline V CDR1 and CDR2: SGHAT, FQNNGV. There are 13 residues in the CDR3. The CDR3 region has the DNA TGTGCCAGCACCCTGACAGCACAAGAGACCCAGTACTTC. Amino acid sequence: CASTLTAQETQYF.

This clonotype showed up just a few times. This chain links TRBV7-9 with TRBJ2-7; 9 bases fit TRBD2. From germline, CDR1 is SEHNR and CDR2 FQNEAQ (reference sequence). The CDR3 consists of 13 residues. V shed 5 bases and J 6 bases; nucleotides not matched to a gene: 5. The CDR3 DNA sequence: TGTGCCAGCAGCGCGGGACTAGCCGCCGAGCAGTACTTC. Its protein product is CASSAGLAAEQYF.

The CDR3 DNA reads TGTGCCAGCAGCCCAGGCTGGGGGGCGGGGGGTCAAGAGACCCAGTACTTC. It translates to CASSPGWGAGGQETQYF. This chain connects TRBV7-2 to TRBJ2-5; 8 bases fit TRBD2. Germline CDR1 is SGHTA and CDR2 is FQGNSA. With V trimmed by 5 bases and J by 2 bases, 13 bases remained unmatched. The CDR3 totals 17 residues. Full variable domain (remainder filled in from reference TRBV7-2 and TRBJ2-5): GAGVSQSPSNKVTEKGKDVELRCDPISGHTALYWYRQSLGQGLEFLIYFQGNSAPDKSGLPSDRFSAERTGGSVSTLTIQRTQQEDSAVYLCASSPGWGAGGQETQYFGPGTRLLVL.

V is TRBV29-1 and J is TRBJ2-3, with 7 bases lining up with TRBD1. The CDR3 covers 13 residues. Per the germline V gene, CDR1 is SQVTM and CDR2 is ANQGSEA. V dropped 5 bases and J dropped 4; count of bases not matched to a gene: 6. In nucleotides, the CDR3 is TGCAGCGTTCCAACGCAGGGGGCAGATACGCAGTATTTT. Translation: CSVPTQGADTQYF.

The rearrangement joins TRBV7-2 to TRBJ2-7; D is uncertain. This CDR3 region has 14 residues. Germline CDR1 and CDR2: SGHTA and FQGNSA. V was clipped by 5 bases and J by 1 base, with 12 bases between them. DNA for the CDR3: TGTGCCAGCAGCCCTAGGGCAGGATCCTACGAGCAGTACGTC. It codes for CASSPRAGSYEQYV.

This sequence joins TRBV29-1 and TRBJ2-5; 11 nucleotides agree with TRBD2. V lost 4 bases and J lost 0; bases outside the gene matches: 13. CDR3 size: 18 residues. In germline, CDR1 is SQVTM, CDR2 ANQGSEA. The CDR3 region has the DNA TGCAGCGTTGTCCGGTGGCTAGCGGGGGGTACGAACCAAGAGACCCAGTACTTC. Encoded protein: CSVVRWLAGGTNQETQYF.

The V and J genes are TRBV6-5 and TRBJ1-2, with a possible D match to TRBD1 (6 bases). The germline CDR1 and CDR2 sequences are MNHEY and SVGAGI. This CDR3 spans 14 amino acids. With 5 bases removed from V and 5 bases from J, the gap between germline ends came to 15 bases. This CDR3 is CASSIQGSMYGYTF. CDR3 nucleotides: TGTGCCAGCAGTATCCAGGGGTCTATGTATGGCTACACCTTC.

CDR3 DNA: TGTGCCAGCAGTTACTCATTCGAGACCCAGTACTTC. This translates into CASSYSFETQYF. This chain uses TRBV6-2 or TRBV6-3 with TRBJ2-5; D is ambiguous. Trimming shortened V by 0 bases and J by 5 bases, and 4 bases separated the two germline ends. Per the germline V gene, CDR1 is MNHEY and CDR2 is SVGEGT. The CDR3 is 12 residues long.

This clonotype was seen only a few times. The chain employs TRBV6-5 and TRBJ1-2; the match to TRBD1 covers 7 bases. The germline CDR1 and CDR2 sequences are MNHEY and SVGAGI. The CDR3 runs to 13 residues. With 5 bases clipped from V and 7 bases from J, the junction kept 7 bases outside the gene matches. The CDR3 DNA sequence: TGTGCCAGCAGTATACAGGGGTGGTTTGGCTACACCTTC. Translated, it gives CASSIQGWFGYTF.

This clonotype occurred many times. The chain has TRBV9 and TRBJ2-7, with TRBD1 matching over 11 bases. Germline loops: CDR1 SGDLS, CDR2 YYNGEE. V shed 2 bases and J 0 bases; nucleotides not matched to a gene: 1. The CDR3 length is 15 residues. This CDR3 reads CASSVGTGGSYEQYF. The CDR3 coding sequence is TGTGCCAGCAGCGTCGGGACAGGGGGCTCCTACGAGCAGTACTTC. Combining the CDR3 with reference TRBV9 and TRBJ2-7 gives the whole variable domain DSGVTQTPKHLITATGQRVTLRCSPRSGDLSVYWYQQSLDQGLQFLIQYYNGEERAKGNILERFSAQQFPDLHSELNLSSLELGDSALYFCASSVGTGGSYEQYFGPGTRLTVT.

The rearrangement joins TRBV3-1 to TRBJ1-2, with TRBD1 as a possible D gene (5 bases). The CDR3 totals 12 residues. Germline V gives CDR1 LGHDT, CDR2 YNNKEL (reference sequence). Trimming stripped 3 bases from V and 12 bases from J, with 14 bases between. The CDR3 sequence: CASSHEGLSHTF. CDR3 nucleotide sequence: TGTGCCAGCAGCCATGAGGGGCTTTCCCACACCTTC.

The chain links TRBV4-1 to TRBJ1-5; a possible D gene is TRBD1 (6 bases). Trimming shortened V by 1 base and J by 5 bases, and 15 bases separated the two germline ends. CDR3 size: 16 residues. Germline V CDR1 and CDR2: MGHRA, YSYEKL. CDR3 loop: CASSQGLKGGYQPQHF. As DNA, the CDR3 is TGCGCCAGCAGCCAAGGGCTCAAAGGGGGATATCAGCCCCAGCATTTT.

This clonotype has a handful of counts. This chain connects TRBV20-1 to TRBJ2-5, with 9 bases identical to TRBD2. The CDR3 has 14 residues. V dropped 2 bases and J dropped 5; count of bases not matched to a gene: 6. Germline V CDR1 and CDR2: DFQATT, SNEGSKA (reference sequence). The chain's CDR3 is CSARIGLASETQYF. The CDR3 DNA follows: TGCAGTGCTAGAATCGGACTAGCGAGTGAGACCCAGTACTTC.

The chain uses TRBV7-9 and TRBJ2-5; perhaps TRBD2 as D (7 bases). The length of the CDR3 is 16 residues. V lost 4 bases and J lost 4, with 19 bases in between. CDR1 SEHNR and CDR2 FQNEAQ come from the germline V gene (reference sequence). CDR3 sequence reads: CASSSPWGGGAETQYF. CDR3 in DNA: TGTGCCAGCAGCTCCCCTTGGGGAGGGGGGGCAGAGACCCAGTACTTC.

CDR3 coding DNA: TGTGCCAGCAGCGGTGCTGGGGAGACCCAGTACTTC. Translated: CASSGAGETQYF. The V gene is TRBV7-2, the J gene TRBJ2-5; unclear D gene. Between the trimmed V and J ends, which lost 5 bases and 5 bases, there was a span of 9 bases. Germline-derived CDR1 and CDR2 are SGHTA and FQGNSA. The CDR3 contains 12 residues.

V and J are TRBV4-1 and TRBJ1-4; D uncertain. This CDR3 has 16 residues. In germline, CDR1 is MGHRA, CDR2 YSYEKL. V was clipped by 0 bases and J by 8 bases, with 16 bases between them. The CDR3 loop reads CASSQDAGSGREKLFF. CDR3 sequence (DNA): TGCGCCAGCAGCCAAGACGCGGGGTCGGGTCGCGAAAAACTGTTTTTT.

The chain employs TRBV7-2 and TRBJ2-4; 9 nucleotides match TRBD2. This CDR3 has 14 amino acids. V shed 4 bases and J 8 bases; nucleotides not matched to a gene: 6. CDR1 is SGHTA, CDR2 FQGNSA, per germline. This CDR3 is CASSWIAGEDIQYF. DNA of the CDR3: TGTGCCAGCAGCTGGATAGCGGGGGAGGACATTCAGTACTTC.

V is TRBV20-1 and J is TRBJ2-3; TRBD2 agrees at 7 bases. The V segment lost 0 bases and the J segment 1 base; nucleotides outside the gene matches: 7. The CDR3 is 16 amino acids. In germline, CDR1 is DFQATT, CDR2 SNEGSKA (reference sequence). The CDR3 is CSARDPASGGTDTQYF. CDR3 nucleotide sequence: TGCAGTGCTAGAGATCCGGCGAGCGGGGGCACAGATACGCAGTATTTT.

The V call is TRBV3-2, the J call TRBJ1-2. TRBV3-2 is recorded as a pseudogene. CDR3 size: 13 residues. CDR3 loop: CASSQDTQDGYTF. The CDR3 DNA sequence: TGTGCCAGCAGCCAAGATACCCAGGATGGCTACACCTTC.